Presented here are 2 T cell receptor beta chains from one specimen sequenced in a study of CD8+ T cells in alopecia areata. Following RNA extraction, reverse transcription yielded cDNA that acted as the sequencing template. The protocol was immunoSEQ multiplex PCR, while the TCRdb copy is restricted to in-frame clones and leaves out a portion. The sample holds about 120,000 clones, 50% to 55% seen once. The treatment is: oral pan-JAK inhibitor, 5-10 mg twice daily. Sequences were derived from CD4+ T cells sorted from blood, sampled at week 4, from a patient treated with tofacitinib. The receptors were gathered from a human donor with alopecia areata.

This clone was recorded a few times. The chain carries TRBV6-5 and TRBJ2-5; TRBD1 might be the D (6 bases). V was clipped by 8 bases and J by 2 bases, with 18 bases between them. CDR3 length: 15 amino acids. Per germline, CDR1 MNHEY and CDR2 SVGAGI. The CDR3 reads CASRARQVGQETQYF. CDR3 coding DNA: TGTGCCAGCCGAGCTCGACAGGTCGGTCAAGAGACCCAGTACTTC.

The chain recombines TRBV29-1 with TRBJ1-2; D is uncertain. This CDR3 contains 15 residues. Looked up from germline, CDR1 is SQVTM and CDR2 is ANQGSEA. V was pared by 6 bases and J by 4 bases, with 21 bases between. CDR3 sequence: CSVLKLKTGLYGYTF. Here the CDR3 DNA reads TGCAGCGTACTAAAATTAAAGACTGGTCTCTATGGCTACACCTTC.